This T cell receptor (beta chain) was retrieved from a study of CD4 T cells in relation to SARS-CoV-2 and coronaviruses. Study-level background: PBMCs were cultured with antigen for roughly 11 days before TCR beta sequencing.

CD4+ T cells from unexposed donors were obtained before the COVID-19 pandemic (2011-2018). CD4+ T cells were isolated from the cells after less than 13 days of culture. As cell numbers allowed, unexposed-donor CD4+ T cells faced SARS-CoV-2 S/N and four cold-coronavirus spikes. As regards this clone: Its antigen is unknown.

Clones were read by immunoSEQ multiplex PCR, and TCRdb kept only the in-frame ones, dropping some. The profile shows 20,000 to 25,000 clones, approximately 72% of them singletons. V lost 5 bases, J lost 2 bases, and 10 bases lay in between. Germline lookup yields CDR1 LNHDA and CDR2 SQIVND (reference sequence). This CDR3 has 13 amino acids. Input material: CD4+ T cells from PBMCs, cultured in vitro. This chain links TRBV19 with TRBJ2-7, with D possibly matching TRBD1 (6 bases). This receptor was obtained from a human donor in good health. The CDR3 protein is CASSLDSTYEQYF. Here the CDR3 DNA reads TGTGCCAGTAGTCTGGACAGTACCTACGAGCAGTACTTC. Full variable domain (remainder filled in from reference TRBV19 and TRBJ2-7): DGGITQSPKYLFRKEGQNVTLSCEQNLNHDAMYWYRQDPGQGLRLIYYSQIVNDFQKGDIAEGYSVSREKKESFPLTVTSAQKNPTAFYLCASSLDSTYEQYFGPGTRLTVT.